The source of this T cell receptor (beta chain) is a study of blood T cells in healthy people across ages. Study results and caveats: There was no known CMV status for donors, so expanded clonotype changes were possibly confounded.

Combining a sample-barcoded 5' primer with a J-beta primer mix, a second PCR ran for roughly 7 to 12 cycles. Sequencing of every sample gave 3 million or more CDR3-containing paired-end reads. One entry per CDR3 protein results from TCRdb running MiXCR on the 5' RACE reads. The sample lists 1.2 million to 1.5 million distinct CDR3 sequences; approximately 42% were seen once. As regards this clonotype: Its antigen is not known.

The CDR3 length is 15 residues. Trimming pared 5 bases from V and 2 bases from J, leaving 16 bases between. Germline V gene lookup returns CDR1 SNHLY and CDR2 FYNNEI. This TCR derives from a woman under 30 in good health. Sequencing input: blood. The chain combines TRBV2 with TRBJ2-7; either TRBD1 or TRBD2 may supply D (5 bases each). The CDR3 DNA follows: TGTGCCAGCAGTCTTGGTTCTTCGGGGCCCTACGAGCAGTACTTC. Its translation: CASSLGSSGPYEQYF. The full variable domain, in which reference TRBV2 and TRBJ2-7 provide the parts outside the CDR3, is EPEVTQTPSHQVTQMGQEVILRCVPISNHLYFYWYRQILGQKVEFLVSFYNNEISEKSEIFDDQFSVERPDGSNFTLKIRSTKLEDSAMYFCASSLGSSGPYEQYFGPGTRLTVT.